This T cell receptor (beta chain) was obtained from a study of T-cell reconstitution after alpha-beta-depleted transplantation in children. This clonotype was counted only a few times. The TCRbeta library was prepared with unique molecular identifiers. One entry per CDR3 protein results from TCRdb running MiXCR on the PCR reads. The profile shows about 830,000 distinct CDR3 sequences, around 17% of them singletons. CDR1 is KGHSH, CDR2 LQKENI, per germline. The ends lost 5 bases at V and 6 bases at J; junction bases unmatched: 11. There are 15 residues in the CDR3. The sequencing used PBMCs, mostly from graft donor cells, collected 360 days after TCRalphabeta/CD19-depleted stem cell transplant. The chain recombines TRBV18 with TRBJ2-7; 9 bases agree with TRBD1. This TCR derives from a male patient under 18 who had a stem cell transplant for acute lymphoblastic leukemia, so the T cells may come from the graft donor. CDR3 in amino acids: CASSTISGQGFEQYF. The DNA of the CDR3 is TGTGCCAGCTCAACGATATCGGGACAGGGTTTCGAGCAGTACTTC.